This T cell receptor (beta chain) was recorded in a study of blood T cells in healthy people across ages. The authors ran a second PCR of about 6 to 11 cycles using a sample-barcoded 5' primer and a J-beta primer mix. Each cDNA molecule was tagged by a template-switch adaptor with 12 random nucleotides. MiXCR was run by TCRdb on the 5' RACE reads, yielding one entry per CDR3 protein. The sample includes 980,000 or so distinct CDR3 sequences, roughly 48% of them seen just once. As to this clonotype: Antigen specificity is unknown.

The study isolated at least 6.5 million PBMCs from each sample. The study, taken as a whole, reports: Diversity estimates from one million T cells were considered underestimates. A strong correlation was seen between TCR beta diversity and naive T cell percentage.

This CDR3 region has 13 residues. Germline V lookup: CDR1 MNHNY, CDR2 SVGAGI (reference sequence). The ends lost 7 bases at V and 5 bases at J; junction bases unmatched: 4. The rearrangement joins TRBV6-6 to TRBJ1-4, with TRBD1 matching over 7 bases. The sample consisted of blood. The sequence was obtained from a man aged 25-45 years in good health. The CDR3 spells CASTTGFNEKLFF. The CDR3, as DNA: TGTGCCAGCACGACAGGGTTCAATGAAAAACTGTTTTTT.